This T cell receptor (beta chain) is drawn from a study of CD8 T cells in acute hepatitis C reinfection. This sample's time point: naive CD8 control sorted from an acute-time-point sample. Every 3 months, donors from a Montreal cohort of people who inject drugs were followed. Study-level points and caveats: Regardless of outcome, 10 to 15 public clonotypes appeared, one using V04-02/J02-02. TRBV04 and TRBV06 were preferentially used in all groups, not explained by naive pool overrepresentation. Exact CDR3 sharing with other epitopes was rare, possibly method-limited.

Profiling relied on immunoSEQ multiplex PCR, and the TCRdb table lists in-frame clones only, not all of them. The sample has approximately 39,000 clones; about 83% are singletons. Worth noting for this clone: Its specificity is unknown.

This CDR3 is 13 amino acids long. Germline CDR1 MNHEY, CDR2 SVGAGI. V was clipped by 6 bases and J by 2 bases, with 11 bases between them. The sample consisted of naive CD8+ T cells from PBMCs. The source is a man aged 25 to 40 with chronic hepatitis C. The chain has TRBV6-5 and TRBJ2-7; no clear D gene. DNA for the CDR3: TGTGCCAGCAGCACGGGCCTAGCCTACGAGCAGTACTTC. Amino acids: CASSTGLAYEQYF.